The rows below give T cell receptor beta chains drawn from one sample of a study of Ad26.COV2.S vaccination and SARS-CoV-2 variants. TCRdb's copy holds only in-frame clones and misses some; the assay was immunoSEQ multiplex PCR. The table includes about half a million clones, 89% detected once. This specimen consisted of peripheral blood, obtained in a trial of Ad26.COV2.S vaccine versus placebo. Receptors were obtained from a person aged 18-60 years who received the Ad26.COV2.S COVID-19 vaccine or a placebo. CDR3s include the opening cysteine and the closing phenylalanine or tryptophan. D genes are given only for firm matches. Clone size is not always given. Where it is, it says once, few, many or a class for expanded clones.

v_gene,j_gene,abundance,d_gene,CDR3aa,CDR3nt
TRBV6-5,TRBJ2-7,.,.,CASTARDSRYEQYF,TGTGCCAGCACGGCTCGGGACTCCAGATACGAGCAGTACTTC
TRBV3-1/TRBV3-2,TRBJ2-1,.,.,CASSQVRGEQFF,TGTGCCAGCAGCCAAGTGAGAGGGGAGCAGTTCTTC
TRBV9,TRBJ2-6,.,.,CASSPTGSGANVLTF,TGTGCCAGCAGCCCAACAGGGTCTGGGGCCAACGTCCTGACTTTC
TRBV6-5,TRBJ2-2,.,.,CASRLVSNTGELFF,TGTGCCAGCAGGCTCGTGTCGAACACCGGGGAGCTGTTTTTT
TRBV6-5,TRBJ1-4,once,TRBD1,CASRPGGTTNEKLFF,TGTGCCAGCAGGCCAGGGGGTACAACTAATGAAAAACTGTTTTTT
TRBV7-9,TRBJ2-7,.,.,CASSLGREYEQYF,TGTGCCAGCAGCTTAGGTAGGGAATACGAGCAGTACTTC
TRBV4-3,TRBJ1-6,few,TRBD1,CASSPLDRGRNSPLHF,TGCGCCAGCAGCCCTCTTGACAGGGGACGCAATTCACCCCTCCACTTT
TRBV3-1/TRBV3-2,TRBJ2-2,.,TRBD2,CASSQSSGREHGELFF,TGTGCCAGCAGCCAAAGTAGCGGGAGGGAACACGGGGAGCTGTTTTTT
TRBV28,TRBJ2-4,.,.,CASLGFGGKNIQYF,TGTGCCAGCCTCGGGTTTGGGGGCAAAAACATTCAGTACTTC
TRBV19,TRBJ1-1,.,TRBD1,CASSNDRDRGSMNTEAFF,TGTGCCAGTAGCAATGACCGGGACAGGGGGAGTATGAACACTGAAGCTTTCTTT
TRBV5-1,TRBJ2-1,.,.,CASSLAPGDSYNEQFF,TGCGCCAGCAGCTTGGCCCCAGGGGACTCCTACAATGAGCAGTTCTTC
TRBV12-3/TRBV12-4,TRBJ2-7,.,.,CASSSGISYEQYF,TGTGCCAGCAGCTCCGGGATCTCCTACGAGCAGTACTTC
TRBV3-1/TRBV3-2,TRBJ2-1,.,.,CASGHRESSYNEQFF,TGTGCCAGCGGACATAGAGAAAGCTCCTACAATGAGCAGTTCTTC
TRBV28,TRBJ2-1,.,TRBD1,CASSSAGTGKDNEQFF,TGTGCCAGCAGTTCCGCCGGGACAGGGAAAGACAATGAGCAGTTCTTC
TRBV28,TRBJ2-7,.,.,CASRDMQGLHEQYF,TGTGCCAGCAGGGATATGCAGGGCTTGCACGAGCAGTACTTC
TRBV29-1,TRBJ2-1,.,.,CSVEDLFGSGNEQFF,TGCAGCGTTGAAGATCTTTTCGGGAGCGGTAATGAGCAGTTCTTC
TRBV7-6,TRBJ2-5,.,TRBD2,CASSLGGGFQETQYF,TGTGCCAGCAGCTTAGGCGGGGGGTTCCAAGAGACCCAGTACTTC